The rows below give T cell receptor beta chains drawn from one sample of a study of response to subunit inactivated influenza vaccine. From the RT-PCR reads, TCRdb called clonotypes with MiXCR, one entry per CDR3 protein. Of more than 600,000 distinct CDR3 sequences in the sample, around 18% were seen once. The sequenced sample was PBMCs from blood, obtained roughly 5 days after vaccination. Receptors originate from a man in his fifties who received an inactivated influenza vaccine. The CDR3 runs from the conserved cysteine through the conserved F or W. Fields, in order: CDR3 protein, CDR3 DNA, D gene, J gene, clone size, V gene. A D gene is named only where the DNA matches it firmly. Size tells how often a clone was seen (once, few, many) or the class of an expanded clone, and some rows leave it out.

CDR3: CASRPRASGRAPPRNEQFF
DNA: TGTGCCAGCAGACCTCGGGCTAGCGGGAGGGCCCCACCGAGGAATGAGCAGTTCTTC
D: TRBD2
J: TRBJ2-1
size: -
V: TRBV11-2

CDR3: CSARRAGTEYGYTF
DNA: TGCAGTGCTAGACGGGCCGGGACGGAATATGGCTACACCTTC
D: -
J: TRBJ1-2
size: many
V: TRBV20-1

CDR3: CASSLEGWGRYNSPLHF
DNA: TGTGCCAGCAGCTTAGAAGGGTGGGGTCGTTATAATTCACCCCTCCACTTT
D: -
J: TRBJ1-6
size: few
V: TRBV13

CDR3: CASSLPGVINEQFF
DNA: TGTGCCAGCAGTTTACCAGGGGTTATCAATGAGCAGTTCTTC
D: -
J: TRBJ2-1
size: -
V: TRBV12-3/TRBV12-4

CDR3: CASSLGVGDTQYF
DNA: TGTGCCAGCAGCTTGGGGGTAGGAGATACGCAGTATTTT
D: -
J: TRBJ2-3
size: many
V: TRBV7-2

CDR3: CSVEDPGDSSVF
DNA: TGCAGCGTTGAAGATCCGGGGGACAGTTCTGTATTT
D: -
J: TRBJ2-3
size: -
V: TRBV29-1

CDR3: CSARDLPGRGASNTGELFF
DNA: TGCAGTGCTAGAGATTTACCGGGGCGGGGGGCCTCGAACACCGGGGAGCTGTTTTTT
D: TRBD2
J: TRBJ2-2
size: -
V: TRBV20-1

CDR3: CASSQGGGARVSEQYF
DNA: TGTGCCAGCAGTCAAGGGGGGGGCGCTAGGGTTTCAGAGCAGTACTTC
D: -
J: TRBJ2-7
size: -
V: TRBV6-1

CDR3: CASSPDFRTNNIQYF
DNA: TGTGCCAGCAGCCCCGATTTCAGGACTAATAACATTCAGTACTTC
D: -
J: TRBJ2-4
size: few
V: TRBV7-2

CDR3: CAISDTESSQPQHF
DNA: TGTGCCATCAGTGATACAGAGTCTAGTCAGCCCCAGCATTTT
D: -
J: TRBJ1-5
size: -
V: TRBV10-3

CDR3: CATSTGGLNTGELFF
DNA: TGTGCCACCTCGACCGGTGGCCTTAACACCGGGGAGCTGTTTTTT
D: -
J: TRBJ2-2
size: -
V: TRBV15

CDR3: CASSLEPDRAGQFF
DNA: TGTGCCAGCAGCTTAGAGCCGGACAGGGCTGGGCAGTTCTTC
D: TRBD1
J: TRBJ2-1
size: -
V: TRBV7-2

CDR3: CANSYDSGNTIYF
DNA: TGTGCAAATTCATATGACTCTGGAAACACCATATATTTT
D: -
J: TRBJ1-3
size: few
V: TRBV10-3

CDR3: CSAAQGVVYEQYF
DNA: TGCAGTGCAGCTCAGGGGGTGGTCTACGAGCAGTACTTC
D: TRBD1
J: TRBJ2-7
size: many
V: TRBV20-1

CDR3: CASSPPGGLVYGYTF
DNA: TGTGCCAGCAGTCCCCCGGGGGGGCTGGTCTATGGCTACACCTTC
D: -
J: TRBJ1-2
size: few
V: TRBV5-6

CDR3: CASSFSGGRGYTF
DNA: TGTGCCAGCAGTTTCTCAGGGGGGAGAGGCTACACCTTC
D: TRBD1
J: TRBJ1-2
size: few
V: TRBV6-5

CDR3: CASSKGWTGNQPQHF
DNA: TGTGCCAGCAGTAAAGGGTGGACGGGCAATCAGCCCCAGCATTTT
D: -
J: TRBJ1-5
size: -
V: TRBV12-3/TRBV12-4

CDR3: CASSDSRGGGYTF
DNA: TGTGCCAGCAGTGACTCAAGGGGAGGTGGCTACACCTTC
D: -
J: TRBJ1-2
size: -
V: TRBV6-4

CDR3: CSALAGLMDTQYF
DNA: TGCAGCGCACTAGCGGGGTTGATGGATACGCAGTATTTT
D: TRBD2
J: TRBJ2-3
size: -
V: TRBV20-1

CDR3: CASSEAPVETQYF
DNA: TGTGCCAGCAGCGAAGCCCCGGTGGAGACCCAGTACTTC
D: -
J: TRBJ2-5
size: -
V: TRBV9

CDR3: CSARYTRDTQYF
DNA: TGCAGTGCCCGATACACGAGAGATACGCAGTATTTT
D: -
J: TRBJ2-3
size: few
V: TRBV20-1

CDR3: CASSLVLRDTDTQYF
DNA: TGCGCCAGCAGCTTGGTATTGCGGGACACAGATACGCAGTATTTT
D: -
J: TRBJ2-3
size: -
V: TRBV5-1

CDR3: CASSLTTEGYSPLHF
DNA: TGCGCCAGCAGCTTGACGACAGAGGGGTACTCACCCCTCCACTTT
D: -
J: TRBJ1-6
size: few
V: TRBV5-1

CDR3: CASSLERGADTQYF
DNA: TGCGCCAGCAGCTTGGAACGGGGGGCAGATACGCAGTATTTT
D: TRBD2
J: TRBJ2-3
size: few
V: TRBV5-1

CDR3: CASSLDTGRTEAFF
DNA: TGTGCCAGCAGCTTGGATACAGGGCGAACTGAAGCTTTCTTT
D: -
J: TRBJ1-1
size: few
V: TRBV5-5

CDR3: CASRSGQGSEAFF
DNA: TGTGCCAGCAGATCGGGACAGGGCTCTGAAGCTTTCTTT
D: TRBD1
J: TRBJ1-1
size: -
V: TRBV28

CDR3: CAPRGQGGEETQYF
DNA: TGTGCCCCCCGGGGTCAGGGAGGGGAAGAGACCCAGTACTTC
D: TRBD2
J: TRBJ2-5
size: few
V: TRBV27

CDR3: CSAKRERGTDTQYF
DNA: TGCAGTGCAAAGCGGGAGCGGGGCACAGATACGCAGTATTTT
D: TRBD2
J: TRBJ2-3
size: few
V: TRBV20-1

CDR3: CASSPVLAATDTQYF
DNA: TGTGCCAGCAGCCCCGTACTAGCCGCCACAGATACGCAGTATTTT
D: -
J: TRBJ2-3
size: -
V: TRBV7-2

CDR3: CASSLRRAGSEQFF
DNA: TGTGCCAGCAGCTTAAGAAGAGCGGGCTCTGAGCAGTTCTTC
D: -
J: TRBJ2-1
size: few
V: TRBV7-2

CDR3: CATSFSSGISETQYF
DNA: TGTGCCACCAGCTTCTCTAGCGGGATATCGGAGACCCAGTACTTC
D: TRBD2
J: TRBJ2-5
size: -
V: TRBV7-7

CDR3: CSVGAGLSGELFF
DNA: TGCAGCGTTGGTGCGGGATTGAGCGGGGAGCTGTTTTTT
D: -
J: TRBJ2-2
size: -
V: TRBV29-1

CDR3: CSVGTSGGGTDTQYF
DNA: TGCAGCGTGGGGACTAGCGGGGGAGGCACAGATACGCAGTATTTT
D: TRBD2
J: TRBJ2-3
size: few
V: TRBV29-1

CDR3: CASSLAGGGFGDTQYF
DNA: TGTGCCAGCAGCTTAGCCGGGGGGGGCTTTGGGGATACGCAGTATTTT
D: TRBD2
J: TRBJ2-3
size: -
V: TRBV7-2

CDR3: CASSDGGGTGNTIYF
DNA: TGTGCCAGCAGTGATGGGGGGGGCACTGGAAACACCATATATTTT
D: -
J: TRBJ1-3
size: -
V: TRBV6-1

CDR3: CASSHKDSVGEQYF
DNA: TGTGCCAGCAGCCACAAAGACAGCGTGGGCGAGCAGTACTTC
D: -
J: TRBJ2-7
size: -
V: TRBV4-2

CDR3: CASSYVAGNTIYF
DNA: TGTGCCAGCAGTTACGTCGCTGGAAACACCATATATTTT
D: -
J: TRBJ1-3
size: few
V: TRBV12-3/TRBV12-4